This T cell receptor beta chain appears in the sequencing data of a study of blood T cells in healthy people across ages. Trimming left V 5 bases short and J 11 bases short, with 13 bases between. CDR3 size: 13 residues. Study findings and constraints: Relative to aged donors, long-lived donors carried more naive CD4+ cells and displayed higher diversity. The fall in TCR beta diversity per million T cells was roughly linear with age.

On this clonotype itself: Its specificity is not known.

Caucasian individuals from Russia who were healthy and aged about 6 to 90 acted as donors. Extraction yielded at least 5 micrograms of total RNA per sample. Alongside a J-beta primer mix, a sample-barcoded 5' primer served in a second PCR lasting about 7 to 12 cycles. TCRdb analysed the 5' RACE reads with MiXCR anew, one entry per CDR3 protein. Here the sample spans some 1.5 million distinct CDR3 sequences, roughly 43% being singletons. The sequence derives from a young woman in good health. The rearrangement uses TRBV12-3 or TRBV12-4 and TRBJ1-6; unclear D gene. The sequenced sample was blood. The CDR3 DNA follows: TGTGCCAGCAGTGTAGTGGAAAGTGCACCCCTCCACTTT. This sequence encodes CASSVVESAPLHF.